These T cell receptor beta chains were read from a single sample in a study of shared clonotypes between healthy human individuals. Profiling relied on immunoSEQ multiplex PCR, and the TCRdb table lists in-frame clones only, not all of them. The sample shows 400,000 to 600,000 clones, about 96% of them seen only once. The material sequenced was naive CD4+ T cells sorted from blood. These receptors were obtained from a woman aged 25 to 45 in good health. Each CDR3 is given with its conserved first and last residue. D genes are given only for firm matches. Rows give clone size only sometimes, using once, few, many, or a class for an expanded clone.

V: TRBV28
J: TRBJ1-1
size: -
D: -
CDR3: CASSERVGEAFF
DNA: TGTGCCAGCAGTGAGAGGGTGGGTGAAGCTTTCTTT

V: TRBV5-1
J: TRBJ2-7
size: -
D: -
CDR3: CARTKSNTYAHEQYF
DNA: TGCGCCAGAACCAAGTCTAACACCTACGCCCACGAGCAGTACTTC

V: TRBV25-1
J: TRBJ2-1
size: -
D: TRBD2
CDR3: CASSFEASGREKWNEQFF
DNA: TGTGCCAGCAGCTTTGAGGCTAGCGGGAGGGAAAAGTGGAATGAGCAGTTCTTC

V: TRBV7-9
J: TRBJ2-2
size: -
D: -
CDR3: CASSLRRDAGELFF
DNA: TGTGCCAGCAGCTTACGTAGGGACGCCGGGGAGCTGTTTTTT

V: TRBV4-2
J: TRBJ2-3
size: once
D: -
CDR3: CASSQVDRTDTQYF
DNA: TGTGCCAGCAGCCAAGTTGACAGGACAGATACGCAGTATTTT

V: TRBV19
J: TRBJ1-2
size: -
D: -
CDR3: CASSVTGGLSGGYTF
DNA: TGTGCCAGTAGTGTAACTGGAGGTCTCTCGGGAGGCTACACCTTC

V: TRBV28
J: TRBJ1-5
size: -
D: TRBD1
CDR3: CASRASIGTGDQPQHF
DNA: TGTGCCAGCAGAGCTTCAATCGGGACAGGGGATCAGCCCCAGCATTTT

V: TRBV5-4
J: TRBJ2-1
size: -
D: -
CDR3: CASSSPGPPTGNEQFF
DNA: TGTGCCAGCAGCTCCCCCGGACCTCCTACCGGCAATGAGCAGTTCTTC

V: TRBV2
J: TRBJ2-1
size: -
D: -
CDR3: CAVLDSRTFF
DNA: TGTGCCGTCTTGGACAGTCGGACGTTCTTC

V: TRBV2
J: TRBJ1-3
size: few
D: -
CDR3: CASSDSGNTIYF
DNA: TGTGCCAGCAGTGATTCCGGAAACACCATATATTTT

V: TRBV19
J: TRBJ1-2
size: -
D: -
CDR3: CASSIDGPSNYGYTF
DNA: TGTGCCAGTAGTATAGACGGGCCCTCTAACTATGGCTACACCTTC

V: TRBV7-9
J: TRBJ1-5
size: -
D: -
CDR3: CASAAGQGYQPQHF
DNA: TGTGCCAGCGCTGCGGGGCAGGGCTATCAGCCCCAGCATTTT

V: TRBV5-1
J: TRBJ2-7
size: -
D: TRBD1
CDR3: CASSLDWDRIYEQYF
DNA: TGCGCCAGCAGCTTGGATTGGGACAGGATCTACGAGCAGTACTTC

V: TRBV18
J: TRBJ2-7
size: -
D: TRBD2
CDR3: CASSGSAGLAGAYEQYF
DNA: TGTGCCAGCTCGGGTTCGGCCGGACTAGCGGGAGCCTACGAGCAGTACTTC

V: TRBV7-3
J: TRBJ2-1
size: -
D: TRBD2
CDR3: CASRLAGGSTNEQFF
DNA: TGTGCCAGCAGGCTAGCGGGAGGCTCTACCAATGAGCAGTTCTTC

V: TRBV5-1
J: TRBJ2-2
size: -
D: TRBD2
CDR3: CATILAGGWGGELFF
DNA: TGCGCCACCATACTAGCGGGAGGCTGGGGCGGGGAGCTGTTTTTT

V: TRBV11-2
J: TRBJ2-4
size: -
D: TRBD2
CDR3: CASSSSGGLLAKNIQYF
DNA: TGTGCCAGCAGCTCGAGCGGGGGGCTACTAGCCAAAAACATTCAGTACTTC

V: TRBV18
J: TRBJ1-5
size: -
D: -
CDR3: CASSLEGQTGQPQHF
DNA: TGTGCCAGCTCACTAGAAGGACAGACGGGACAGCCCCAGCATTTT

V: TRBV7-3
J: TRBJ2-1
size: once
D: TRBD2
CDR3: CASSPTSGNYNEQFF
DNA: TGTGCCAGCAGCCCTACTAGCGGAAATTACAATGAGCAGTTCTTC

V: TRBV21-1
J: TRBJ2-1
size: -
D: -
CDR3: CASTHNYRDDEQFF
DNA: TGTGCCAGCACCCATAACTACAGGGATGATGAGCAGTTCTTC

V: TRBV28
J: TRBJ1-2
size: -
D: TRBD1
CDR3: CASSLTGRNHGYTF
DNA: TGTGCCAGCAGTTTGACAGGGCGCAATCATGGCTACACCTTC

V: TRBV19
J: TRBJ1-2
size: -
D: TRBD1
CDR3: CASSPPGGYSGYGYTF
DNA: TGTGCCAGTAGTCCCCCAGGGGGCTATTCAGGTTATGGCTACACCTTC

V: TRBV2
J: TRBJ2-5
size: -
D: -
CDR3: CASAAGARETQYF
DNA: TGTGCCAGTGCCGCGGGGGCGCGGGAGACCCAGTACTTC

V: TRBV18
J: TRBJ2-7
size: -
D: -
CDR3: CASSPPPGSSGEQYF
DNA: TGTGCCAGCTCACCACCGCCGGGTTCGTCGGGGGAGCAGTACTTC

V: TRBV6-6
J: TRBJ2-6
size: -
D: -
CDR3: CASSPGFSGANVLTF
DNA: TGTGCCAGCAGTCCCGGCTTCTCTGGGGCCAACGTCCTGACTTTC

V: TRBV5-4
J: TRBJ2-5
size: -
D: TRBD2
CDR3: CASSPTLLAGGETQYF
DNA: TGTGCCAGCAGCCCTACCCTGCTAGCGGGAGGAGAGACCCAGTACTTC

V: TRBV15
J: TRBJ2-7
size: -
D: -
CDR3: CATSRESGGSGEQYF
DNA: TGTGCCACCAGCAGAGAAAGTGGCGGTTCGGGGGAGCAGTACTTC

V: TRBV5-1
J: TRBJ2-1
size: -
D: -
CDR3: CASSPRTAHNEQFF
DNA: TGCGCCAGCAGCCCACGGACGGCCCACAATGAGCAGTTCTTC

V: TRBV1
J: TRBJ2-7
size: -
D: -
CDR3: CNGGEQYF
DNA: TGCAACGGGGGAGAGCAGTACTTC

V: TRBV9
J: TRBJ1-4
size: -
D: -
CDR3: CASSVGTGRDEKLFF
DNA: TGTGCCAGCAGCGTAGGAACAGGCAGGGATGAAAAACTGTTTTTT

V: TRBV27
J: TRBJ1-2
size: -
D: -
CDR3: CASGISSSSYGYTF
DNA: TGTGCCAGCGGGATTTCTTCGTCCAGCTATGGCTACACCTTC

V: TRBV6-1
J: TRBJ2-5
size: -
D: -
CDR3: CASRLSDETQYF
DNA: TGTGCCAGCAGGCTGTCGGACGAGACCCAGTACTTC

V: TRBV29-1
J: TRBJ2-5
size: -
D: -
CDR3: CSVELPRGKTQYF
DNA: TGCAGCGTTGAATTGCCCAGGGGAAAGACCCAGTACTTC

V: TRBV5-1
J: TRBJ2-1
size: -
D: -
CDR3: CASKAQSGYPYNEQFF
DNA: TGCGCCAGCAAAGCCCAAAGCGGGTACCCCTACAATGAGCAGTTCTTC

V: TRBV23-1
J: TRBJ2-6
size: -
D: -
CDR3: CASSTQQSRANVLTF
DNA: TGCGCCAGCAGTACGCAACAAAGTCGGGCCAACGTCCTGACTTTC

V: TRBV4-2
J: TRBJ1-1
size: -
D: -
CDR3: CASGAPEAFF
DNA: TGTGCCAGCGGGGCCCCTGAAGCTTTCTTT

V: TRBV7-9
J: TRBJ1-1
size: -
D: TRBD1
CDR3: CASSFDRANSEAFF
DNA: TGTGCCAGCAGCTTCGACAGGGCGAACTCTGAAGCTTTCTTT

V: TRBV6-5
J: TRBJ2-7
size: -
D: -
CDR3: CASSPRFAGAYEQYF
DNA: TGTGCCAGCAGCCCCCGGTTCGCGGGGGCGTACGAGCAGTACTTC

V: TRBV5-1
J: TRBJ2-6
size: -
D: -
CDR3: CASSLSPATNSGANVLTF
DNA: TGCGCCAGCAGCTTGTCGCCAGCTACCAACTCTGGGGCCAACGTCCTGACTTTC

V: TRBV10-2
J: TRBJ2-7
size: -
D: -
CDR3: CASTGGRKDYEQYF
DNA: TGCGCCAGCACTGGGGGACGGAAAGACTACGAGCAGTACTTC

V: TRBV5-1
J: TRBJ1-5
size: -
D: -
CDR3: CASSLARGGQPQHF
DNA: TGCGCCAGCAGCTTGGCCAGGGGAGGGCAGCCCCAGCATTTT